What follows are 31 T cell receptor beta chains derived from one specimen sequenced in a study of cytotoxic CD8 clonotypes in ibrutinib-treated CLL. The repertoire was sequenced with immunoSEQ multiplex PCR; TCRdb's copy has only in-frame clones and lacks some. This table holds about 200,000 clones, roughly three quarters found once. Sequences were derived from PBMCs, sampled after 12 months of ibrutinib treatment. These receptors all come from a human donor with chronic lymphocytic leukemia.

This clone was seen a single time. The chain combines TRBV15 with TRBJ2-1; 9 nucleotides align to TRBD2. Germline V lookup: CDR1 LNHNV, CDR2 YYDKDF (reference sequence). CDR3 length equals 16 residues. V shed 2 bases, J shed 7 bases, and the junction held 9 bases outside the gene matches. CDR3 in amino acids: CATSRNRAGGRNEQFF. The CDR3 bases are TGTGCCACCAGCAGAAACCGAGCGGGAGGAAGAAATGAGCAGTTCTTC.

The V gene is TRBV6-5, the J gene TRBJ1-1; D is ambiguous. The germline V gene encodes CDR1 MNHEY and CDR2 SVGAGI. The V gene lost 5 bases and the J gene lost 4 bases, with 17 bases spanning the gap. This CDR3 has 15 amino acids. The CDR3 coding sequence is TGTGCCAGCAGTGCCTGGGAGGGAGGCGGCACTGAAGCTTTCTTT. It encodes CASSAWEGGGTEAFF.

This clone was seen more than once but under ten times. Written as DNA, the CDR3 is TGTGCCAGCAGTTTATACGGGGCGGGTGAAAAACTGTTTTTT. Translating gives CASSLYGAGEKLFF. V is TRBV27 and J is TRBJ1-4; D is possibly TRBD1 (5 bases). Germline V gene data show CDR1 as MNHEY and CDR2 as SMNVEV (reference sequence). Trimming removed 1 base from V and 7 bases from J, with 10 bases in between. This CDR3 is 14 amino acids long.

This clone was counted a few times. The chain combines TRBV5-1 with TRBJ2-7; 7 bases line up with TRBD2. The ends lost 4 bases at V and 0 bases at J; junction bases unmatched: 10. Germline values: CDR1 SGHRS, CDR2 YFSETQ. This CDR3 has 16 residues. CDR3 protein: CASSLRGRTFSYEQYF. DNA for the CDR3: TGCGCCAGCAGCCTGCGGGGGAGGACCTTCTCCTACGAGCAGTACTTC.

The V call is TRBV5-4, the J call TRBJ2-5, with D possibly being TRBD2 (5 bases). With 3 bases removed from V and 10 bases from J, the gap between germline ends came to 22 bases. This CDR3 is 15 amino acids long. CDR1 SGHNT and CDR2 YYREEE come from the germline V gene (reference sequence). In DNA form, the CDR3 reads TGTGCCAGCAGCTGGTCTACGGGAAGTCAGTTTGTCCAGTACTTC. Translated, it gives CASSWSTGSQFVQYF.

J is TRBJ1-5 and V is TRBV5-5; possibly TRBD1 for D (5 bases). Trimming stripped 2 bases from V and 0 bases from J, with 9 bases between. The CDR3 runs to 15 residues. Germline assignment: CDR1 SGHKS and CDR2 YYEKEE (reference sequence). The CDR3 nucleotides are TGTGCCAGCAGCTTAAAGGGGCTTAGCAATCAGCCCCAGCATTTT. Its translation is CASSLKGLSNQPQHF.

J is TRBJ1-6 and V is TRBV5-1; 7 nucleotides align to TRBD1. After removal of 3 bases from V and 7 bases from J, the junction contained 4 bases not matched to a gene. Per the germline V gene, CDR1 is SGHRS and CDR2 is YFSETQ. The CDR3 runs 14 residues. CDR3 amino acids: CASSWGTENSPLHF. The CDR3, as DNA: TGCGCCAGCAGCTGGGGGACAGAGAATTCACCCCTCCACTTT.

The chain uses TRBV7-2 and TRBJ1-2, with D possibly TRBD1 on 6 matching bases. CDR1 SGHTA and CDR2 FQGNSA come from the germline V gene. Trimming removed 1 base from V and 6 bases from J, with 21 bases in between. The CDR3 consists of 17 residues. CDR3 loop: CASSLVGGRSLLNGYTF. Written as DNA, the CDR3 is TGTGCCAGCAGCTTAGTTGGGGGGCGCAGTTTACTTAATGGCTACACCTTC. The full variable domain, in which reference TRBV7-2 and TRBJ1-2 provide the parts outside the CDR3, is GAGVSQSPSNKVTEKGKDVELRCDPISGHTALYWYRQSLGQGLEFLIYFQGNSAPDKSGLPSDRFSAERTGGSVSTLTIQRTQQEDSAVYLCASSLVGGRSLLNGYTFGSGTRLTVV.

The CDR3 reads CASSLGLGPGNEKLFF. The CDR3 bases are TGCGCCAGCAGCTTGGGCTTGGGGCCTGGTAATGAAAAACTGTTTTTT. This chain links TRBV5-1 with TRBJ1-4, with D perhaps TRBD1 (5 bases). Germline CDR1 is SGHRS and CDR2 is YFSETQ. Between the trimmed V and J ends, which lost 0 bases and 4 bases, there was a span of 13 bases. This CDR3 region has 16 residues.

The V and J genes are TRBV13 and TRBJ1-5; the D is unclear. Germline V gene lookup returns CDR1 PRHDT and CDR2 FYEKMQ (reference sequence). The V gene lost 7 bases and the J gene lost 2 bases, with 12 bases spanning the gap. The CDR3 extends over 14 amino acids. In DNA form, the CDR3 reads TGTGCCAGCACCGTCGGCAATGGCAATCAGCCCCAGCATTTT. Its translation is CASTVGNGNQPQHF.

Of note for this clone: Other nucleotide sequences from this sample produce the same CDR3. The chain is built from TRBV15 and TRBJ1-2, with TRBD1 matching 7 bases. This CDR3 comprises 14 residues. Germline V gene data show CDR1 as LNHNV and CDR2 as YYDKDF (reference sequence). V lost 0 bases to trimming and J lost 4 bases; unmatched junction nucleotides: 2. CDR3 DNA: TGTGCCACCAGCAGAGAAGGGGGCGGCTATGGCTACACCTTC. Encoded protein: CATSREGGGYGYTF. The full variable domain, its missing parts supplied by reference TRBV15 and TRBJ1-2, is DAMVIQNPRYQVTQFGKPVTLSCSQTLNHNVMYWYQQKSSQAPKLLFHYYDKDFNNEADTPDNFQSRRPNTSFCFLDIRSPGLGDTAMYLCATSREGGGYGYTFGSGTRLTVV.

J is TRBJ2-5 and V is TRBV18; D is perhaps TRBD1 or TRBD2 (5 bases each). The germline V gene encodes CDR1 KGHSH and CDR2 LQKENI. V was cut by 2 bases and J by 5 bases, with 12 bases left in between. The CDR3 sequence is 14 residues long. The CDR3 reads CASSPGTLGETQYF. The CDR3 nucleotides are TGTGCCAGCTCACCAGGGACCCTCGGGGAGACCCAGTACTTC.

The chain couples TRBV27 to TRBJ2-7, with 9 positions matching TRBD1. V dropped 3 bases and J dropped 6; count of bases not matched to a gene: 9. This CDR3 contains 15 residues. CDR1 and CDR2 from the germline V gene are MNHEY and SMNVEV (reference sequence). The CDR3 sequence: CASSFTGQGNPEQYF. The CDR3 DNA reads as TGTGCCAGCAGTTTTACCGGACAGGGGAACCCCGAGCAGTACTTC.

This clone was counted a few times. The V gene is TRBV19, the J gene TRBJ1-5; no reliable D call. The V gene lost 5 bases and the J gene lost 1 base, with 12 bases spanning the gap. CDR1 LNHDA and CDR2 SQIVND come from the germline V gene (reference sequence). The CDR3 is made up of 15 amino acids. This CDR3 is CASSVMVNSNQPQHF. The DNA for the CDR3 is TGTGCCAGTAGTGTTATGGTTAACAGCAATCAGCCCCAGCATTTT.

The chain couples TRBV30 to TRBJ2-7; 9 bases line up with TRBD1. The CDR3 runs to 15 residues. V lost 3 bases and J lost 3; bases outside the gene matches: 9. Germline V lookup: CDR1 GTSNPN, CDR2 SVGIG (reference sequence). CDR3 DNA sequence: TGTGCCTGGAGATTGGGACAGGGTGTGAGCTACGAGCAGTACTTC. This translates into CAWRLGQGVSYEQYF.

The chain couples TRBV6-1 to TRBJ2-7; TRBD1 is a possible D gene (5 bases). This CDR3 comprises 15 residues. With 2 bases removed from V and 4 bases from J, the gap between germline ends came to 15 bases. Germline CDR1 MNHNS, CDR2 SASEGT. The CDR3 here is CASSERGRGLYEQYF. The CDR3 bases are TGTGCCAGCAGTGAAAGGGGTAGGGGCTTGTACGAGCAGTACTTC.

V gene TRBV19 combines with J gene TRBJ1-2; 8 positions match TRBD1. Looked up from germline, CDR1 is LNHDA and CDR2 is SQIVND (reference sequence). V lost 3 bases and J lost 3; bases outside the gene matches: 6. The CDR3 length is 15 residues. The CDR3 coding sequence is TGTGCCAGTAGTATTCGGGCAGGGGGCGACTATGGCTACACCTTC. Translated: CASSIRAGGDYGYTF.

The gene calls are TRBV5-1 and TRBJ1-4; 11 positions match TRBD1. CDR3 size: 15 residues. Germline V CDR1 and CDR2: SGHRS, YFSETQ. The V segment lost 4 bases and the J segment 6 bases; nucleotides outside the gene matches: 5. The CDR3 region has the DNA TGCGCCAGCAGCCGGACAGGGGGCGCGGATGAAAAACTGTTTTTT. This gives the protein CASSRTGGADEKLFF.

The rearrangement joins TRBV10-2 to TRBJ2-7; the D is unclear. In germline, CDR1 is WSHSY, CDR2 SAAADI. V lost 8 bases and J 1 base, leaving 9 bases between the germline ends. The CDR3 is 12 amino acids. CDR3 residues: CASVLGSYEQYF. CDR3 bases: TGCGCCAGCGTGTTGGGGTCCTACGAGCAGTACTTC.

The CDR3 bases are TGTGCCAGCAGCTCCCAGGGATTGGGAAACACCATATATTTT. This gives the protein CASSSQGLGNTIYF. The chain recombines TRBV7-2 with TRBJ1-3; weak D call: TRBD1 (5 bases). This CDR3 region has 14 residues. Germline CDR1 reads SGHTA; CDR2 reads FQGNSA. V gave up 4 bases and J gave up 4 bases, with 11 bases separating them.

V and J are TRBV11-2 and TRBJ1-2, with a possible D match to TRBD1 (5 bases). This CDR3 region has 16 residues. Per the germline V gene, CDR1 is SGHAT and CDR2 is FQNNGV. V lost 5 bases, J lost 1 base, and 17 bases lay in between. The CDR3 DNA reads as TGTGCCAGCAGCCCGGGGGTCCGGAGGCTTAACTATGGCTACACCTTC. It is translated as CASSPGVRRLNYGYTF.

The CDR3 is CSVPEWSSYNEQFF. DNA for the CDR3: TGCAGCGTTCCGGAATGGAGCTCCTACAATGAGCAGTTCTTC. The chain carries TRBV29-1 and TRBJ2-1; D uncertain. This CDR3 is built from 14 residues. V lost 5 bases and J lost 0, with 11 bases in between. The V gene's germline CDR1 is SQVTM and CDR2 ANQGSEA.

The rearrangement uses TRBV19 and TRBJ1-3, with D maybe TRBD1 (6 bases). This CDR3 has 15 amino acids. Trimming took 0 bases from V and 2 from J, leaving 8 bases between them. Germline values: CDR1 LNHDA, CDR2 SQIVND (reference sequence). The CDR3 nucleotides are TGTGCCAGTAGTATAGACGGGACACCTGGAAACACCATATATTTT. As protein: CASSIDGTPGNTIYF.

The gene calls are TRBV19 and TRBJ1-2; D perhaps matches TRBD1 (5 bases). The CDR3 has 15 residues. Trimming took 3 bases from V and 6 from J, leaving 17 bases between them. Germline CDR1 reads LNHDA; CDR2 reads SQIVND (reference sequence). The CDR3 protein is CASSIVGSPGDGYTF. DNA of the CDR3: TGTGCCAGTAGTATCGTAGGCTCTCCGGGGGATGGCTACACCTTC.

V gene TRBV7-2 combines with J gene TRBJ2-5, with a weak D call TRBD1 (6 bases). CDR1 is SGHTA and CDR2 is FQGNSA in the germline V gene. V shed 3 bases and J shed 3 bases, with 11 bases lying between them. The CDR3 contains 14 residues. This CDR3 is CASSLAGVKETQYF. The CDR3 bases are TGTGCCAGCAGCTTGGCAGGGGTGAAAGAGACCCAGTACTTC.

The chain links TRBV13 to TRBJ2-2; D might be TRBD1 (6 bases). The V end was cut by 5 bases, the J end by 4 bases, with 17 bases between. The CDR3 runs to 16 residues. Germline loops: CDR1 PRHDT, CDR2 FYEKMQ (reference sequence). CDR3: CASSDSERGGTGELFF. The CDR3 region has the DNA TGTGCCAGCAGCGACAGCGAGCGAGGGGGCACCGGGGAGCTGTTTTTT.

This clone is a singleton in its sample. The V call is TRBV6-6, the J call TRBJ1-5, with 12 positions matching TRBD1. The CDR3 runs 15 residues. Germline V gene sequence: CDR1 MNHNY, CDR2 SVGAGI (reference sequence). The junction had 9 bases not matched to a gene; V was cut back by 8 bases and J by 7 bases. CDR3 sequence reads: CASLLGQGAPQPQHF. The CDR3 DNA follows: TGTGCCAGCCTCTTGGGACAGGGGGCTCCCCAGCCCCAGCATTTT.

The chain carries TRBV6-1 and TRBJ2-5; TRBD2 is a possible D gene (7 bases). Germline values: CDR1 MNHNS, CDR2 SASEGT. CDR3 length: 15 amino acids. Trimming pared 0 bases from V and 4 bases from J, leaving 12 bases between. The CDR3 sequence: CASSEAGGPGETQYF. CDR3 nucleotide sequence: TGTGCCAGCAGTGAAGCGGGGGGGCCGGGAGAGACCCAGTACTTC.

V usage is TRBV5-4 and J usage is TRBJ2-5; D is perhaps TRBD1 (5 bases). Germline V gene sequence: CDR1 SGHNT, CDR2 YYREEE (reference sequence). There are 13 residues in the CDR3. The V end lost 3 bases, the J end lost 0 bases, and 6 bases lay between the germline ends. The CDR3 here is CASSSGYQETQYF. CDR3 coding DNA: TGTGCCAGCAGCTCAGGGTACCAAGAGACCCAGTACTTC.

V is TRBV27 and J is TRBJ1-6; 12 bases agree with TRBD1. Germline V gives CDR1 MNHEY, CDR2 SMNVEV (reference sequence). The J segment lost 1 base and the V segment lost 6 bases, leaving 13 bases of the junction unmatched. This CDR3 has 20 amino acids. CDR3 sequence: CASRTGTGGFIGSYNSPLHF. The CDR3 DNA sequence: TGTGCCAGCAGGACCGGGACAGGGGGCTTCATTGGGTCCTATAATTCACCCCTCCACTTT.

This chain joins TRBV9 and TRBJ1-4; TRBD1 agrees at 8 bases. CDR3 length: 15 residues. Trimming took 0 bases from V and 7 from J; bases not matched to a gene: 5. Germline V gives CDR1 SGDLS, CDR2 YYNGEE. The CDR3, as DNA: TGTGCCAGCAGCGTAGACGGACAGGGAAGTGAAAAACTGTTTTTT. Translating it yields CASSVDGQGSEKLFF.